This TCR beta chain was recovered during a study of blood T cells in healthy people across ages. Whole-study findings and limits: Across the age range, TCR beta diversity per million T cells fell in a roughly linear way.

Drawing of peripheral blood yielded about 10 milliliters from each donor. Isolated PBMCs totaled at least 7 million in each sample. With a J-beta primer mix and a sample-barcoded 5' primer, a second PCR ran roughly 7 to 11 cycles. MiXCR was run by TCRdb on the 5' RACE reads, yielding one entry per CDR3 protein. The sample holds more than 650,000 distinct CDR3 sequences, about 24% seen once. The CDR3 totals 13 residues. This clonotype was observed at least ten times. Antigen specificity is unknown. The junction differs from germline at one of its ends, possibly a read error. The sequencing input was blood. V gene TRBV12-3 or TRBV12-4 combines with J gene TRBJ1-2, with 8 bases lining up with TRBD1. This receptor was identified in a man aged 65 to 79 in good health. CDR3 bases: TGCGCCAGCAGCTCGGACAGGGTCTATGGCTACACCTTC. Translating it yields CASSSDRVYGYTF.